This is a list of T cell receptor beta chains from one sample in a study of T cell repertoires in cytomegalovirus infection. TCRdb ran MiXCR on the reads and lists one entry per CDR3 protein. The data contain 510,000 or so distinct CDR3 sequences, around 27% of them seen just once; the ten biggest clones take up under 15%. Sequenced input: PBMCs. The receptor source for this set is a human donor in good health (CMV status not recorded). Some clones in this sample may be carry-over from other donors' samples. CDR3s include the opening cysteine and the closing phenylalanine or tryptophan. A D gene is named only where the DNA matches it firmly. Some rows have no size entry. The others give once, few or many, or a class for an expanded clone.

V gene	clone size	J gene	D gene	CDR3 DNA	CDR3 protein
TRBV7-7	few	TRBJ2-5	TRBD2	TGTGCCAGTGGCGCGGGAGGTCTGGAGACCCAGTACTTC	CASGAGGLETQYF
TRBV6-2/TRBV6-3	few	TRBJ1-5	TRBD1	TGTGCCAGCAGATACGGGACAGGGGGACATCAGCCCCAGCATTTT	CASRYGTGGHQPQHF
TRBV4-3	.	TRBJ1-6	.	TGCGCCAGCAGCCAATTTAAGGATTCACCCCTCCACTTT	CASSQFKDSPLHF
TRBV10-1	few	TRBJ2-3	TRBD2	TGCGCCAGCAGTGAAGGGACTACAACAGATACGCAGTATTTT	CASSEGTTTDTQYF
TRBV12-3/TRBV12-4	.	TRBJ2-1	TRBD1	TGTGCCAGCATCCAGGGACAGGGGGTTAATGAGCAGTTCTTC	CASIQGQGVNEQFF
TRBV10-3	.	TRBJ2-2	.	TGTGCCACCCAATCCGGACAGACCACCGGGGAGCTGTTTTTT	CATQSGQTTGELFF
TRBV19	few	TRBJ1-6	TRBD1	TGTGCCAGTAGTAGAGACTCACAGGGGAGCTCCTATAATTCACCCCTCCACTTT	CASSRDSQGSSYNSPLHF
TRBV15	.	TRBJ2-5	.	TGTGCCACCAGCAGAGGGGGGGAGACCCAGTACTTC	CATSRGGETQYF
TRBV7-2	many	TRBJ2-5	.	TGTGCCAGCAGCTTAGGGCTAATCGGAGAGACCCAGTACTTC	CASSLGLIGETQYF
TRBV6-2/TRBV6-3	.	TRBJ2-3	.	TGTGCCAGCAGGGGGACTGGGTCAGATACGCAGTATTTT	CASRGTGSDTQYF
TRBV11-2	.	TRBJ1-3	.	TGTGCCAGCAGCTTAGATGTAACCCCAGGCCCCTCTGGAAACACCATATATTTT	CASSLDVTPGPSGNTIYF
TRBV12-3/TRBV12-4	.	TRBJ2-1	.	TGTGCCAGCAGTTTAGCGCCCCAGGGGGGTGAGCAGTTCTTC	CASSLAPQGGEQFF
TRBV7-9	.	TRBJ1-6	TRBD1	TGTGCCAGCAGCTTTTCTCTGGGGACAGAGAATTCACCCCTCCACTTT	CASSFSLGTENSPLHF
TRBV6-6	few	TRBJ1-3	.	TGTGCCAGCAGTTACTCGCTCCAGGTTGCGCTTGGAAACACCATATATTTT	CASSYSLQVALGNTIYF
TRBV7-8	many	TRBJ1-5	.	TGTGCCAGCAGCTTAGCGAGAGAACGAAGCAATCAGCCCCAGCATTTT	CASSLARERSNQPQHF
TRBV7-2	few	TRBJ1-4	.	TGTGCCAGCAGCTTAACGACAGGTTTACGGGAAAAACTGTTTTTT	CASSLTTGLREKLFF
TRBV11-3	.	TRBJ2-1	TRBD2	TGTGCCAGCAGCTTAGCTAGCGGGAGTTTTGGCGATGAGCAGTTCTTC	CASSLASGSFGDEQFF
TRBV7-2	.	TRBJ1-4	.	TGTGCCAGCAGCTTAACACAGGGAAGGGAAAAACTGTTTTTT	CASSLTQGREKLFF
TRBV7-2	many	TRBJ1-1	TRBD1	TGTGCCAGCAGCTTCCAACAGGGGCTCCACACTGAAGCTTTCTTT	CASSFQQGLHTEAFF
TRBV4-3	few	TRBJ2-1	.	TGCGCCAGCAGCCAAGGGCCAGCGGAGCTCAATGAGCAGTTCTTC	CASSQGPAELNEQFF
TRBV12-5	.	TRBJ1-1	TRBD1	TGTGCTAGTGGTCCCCGGACAGGGGCAACTGAAGCTTTCTTT	CASGPRTGATEAFF
TRBV20-1	.	TRBJ2-2	TRBD2	TGCAGTGCTAGGGGACTAGCGGGAGGCGCGAACACCGGGGAGCTGTTTTTT	CSARGLAGGANTGELFF
TRBV18	few	TRBJ2-3	.	TGTGCCAGCTCACCGGACAGTTTAGATACGCAGTATTTT	CASSPDSLDTQYF
TRBV6-5	.	TRBJ2-7	TRBD1	TGTGCCAGCAGTTACACCGGGACAGGGGCCTACGAGCAGTACTTC	CASSYTGTGAYEQYF
TRBV12-3/TRBV12-4	few	TRBJ2-2	.	TGTGCCAGCAGTTTCGTCGTCGGCGAGCTGTTTTTT	CASSFVVGELFF
TRBV6-5	.	TRBJ2-3	TRBD2	TGTGCCAGCAGGGAGCGGGAGTTCAGAGATACGCAGTATTTT	CASREREFRDTQYF
TRBV7-2	.	TRBJ1-2	.	TGTGCCAGCAGCTTACTGAGCTCTGGCTACACCTTC	CASSLLSSGYTF
TRBV15	few	TRBJ2-2	.	TGTGCCACCACTAAGACAAGATCGAACACCGGGGAGCTGTTTTTT	CATTKTRSNTGELFF
TRBV4-2	.	TRBJ2-6	TRBD1	TGTGCCAGCAGCCGCGGGACAGGGGAGTTAGGGGCCAACGTCCTGACTTTC	CASSRGTGELGANVLTF
TRBV6-1	many	TRBJ2-6	.	TGTGCCAGCAGCATGTTTGGGAACTCTGGGGCCAACGTCCTGACTTTC	CASSMFGNSGANVLTF
TRBV6-5	few	TRBJ1-1	TRBD1	TGTGCCAGCAGTTACCCGGGACAGGGATCTACTGAAGCTTTCTTT	CASSYPGQGSTEAFF
TRBV19	.	TRBJ2-7	.	TGTGCCAGTAGTGAGGGACTTGGCTACGAGCAGTACTTC	CASSEGLGYEQYF
TRBV27	.	TRBJ2-3	TRBD2	TGTGCCAGCAGTTTCCCCCTCCGACTAGCGGGATATGCAGATACGCAGTATTTT	CASSFPLRLAGYADTQYF
TRBV30	few	TRBJ2-1	TRBD2	TGTGCCTGGAGTTTTCCGGGACTAGCGTTCAGCTCCTACAATGAGCAGTTCTTC	CAWSFPGLAFSSYNEQFF
TRBV7-2	many	TRBJ1-6	.	TGTGCCAGCAGCCAGACAGGTTCGTCGATAAGTTCACCCCTCCACTTT	CASSQTGSSISSPLHF
TRBV6-2/TRBV6-3	few	TRBJ1-6	.	TGTGCCAGCAGTAACAGACGTCCACCCCTCCACTTT	CASSNRRPPLHF
TRBV6-6	few	TRBJ2-4	.	TGTGCCAGCAGTTCTCAATACTTAGCCAAAAACATTCAGTACTTC	CASSSQYLAKNIQYF
TRBV6-5	.	TRBJ2-1	.	TGTGCCAGCAGTTACACAGGGTTAAGGGTCAATGAGCAGTTCTTC	CASSYTGLRVNEQFF
TRBV12-3/TRBV12-4	many	TRBJ1-1	.	TGTGCCAGCAGTTTTAAATCTCTCGGGTCTCAAGCTTTCTTT	CASSFKSLGSQAFF
TRBV20-1	.	TRBJ1-5	.	TGCAGTGCTATCCGGGATCCAGGGGGCAATCAGCCCCAGCATTTT	CSAIRDPGGNQPQHF
TRBV7-2	.	TRBJ1-2	.	TGTGCCAGCAGCCAGAGGTGGGGAGAGACAGACTATGGCTACACCTTC	CASSQRWGETDYGYTF
TRBV29-1	few	TRBJ2-1	.	TGCAGCGTTGGCAACAATGAGCAGTTCTTC	CSVGNNEQFF
TRBV7-9	.	TRBJ1-4	TRBD1	TGTGCCAGCAGCAGGGGACAGGGGATCGAAAAACTGTTTTTT	CASSRGQGIEKLFF
TRBV9	.	TRBJ2-7	TRBD2	TGTGCCAGCAGCGGGGGGACTAGCGGGAGTTACGAGCAGTACTTC	CASSGGTSGSYEQYF
TRBV28	.	TRBJ2-7	.	TGTGCCAGCAGGATCCCGGGACAAGGCCCCTACGAGCAGTACTTC	CASRIPGQGPYEQYF
TRBV2	.	TRBJ1-2	.	TGTGCCAGCAGTGAAGACATCGCATTGTATGGCTACACCTTC	CASSEDIALYGYTF
TRBV7-2	many	TRBJ2-1	TRBD1	TGTGCCAGCAGCACCCGGACAGGGTGGGCCAATGAGCAGTTCTTC	CASSTRTGWANEQFF
TRBV6-2/TRBV6-3	.	TRBJ2-1	.	TGTGCCACCACTCGGGGAGGGGGCAGCGATGAGCAGTTCTTC	CATTRGGGSDEQFF
TRBV9	.	TRBJ2-1	.	TGTGCCAGCAGCGTAGGTCTAACTAGCCACAATGAGCAGTTCTTC	CASSVGLTSHNEQFF
TRBV12-3/TRBV12-4	many	TRBJ2-1	.	TGTGCCAGCAGTACTAACGGGGGTTACAATGAGCAGTTCTTC	CASSTNGGYNEQFF
TRBV4-3	.	TRBJ1-6	TRBD1	TGCGCCAGCAGCCAAGATCTACAGGGGGCCACTTCACCCCTCCACTTT	CASSQDLQGATSPLHF
TRBV6-2/TRBV6-3	many	TRBJ2-7	.	TGTGCCAGCAGTTACCGATCCTACGAGCAGTACTTC	CASSYRSYEQYF
TRBV20-1	.	TRBJ1-5	TRBD1	TGCAGTGCTGGGACAGTTAGCAATCAGCCCCAGCATTTT	CSAGTVSNQPQHF
TRBV7-6	many	TRBJ1-6	.	TGTGCCAGCAGCCTATCTCTAGCGAATAATTCACCCCTCCACTTT	CASSLSLANNSPLHF
TRBV11-2	.	TRBJ2-2	.	TGTGCCAGCAGCCTAGAAGGGTCGGACACCGGGGAGCTGTTTTTT	CASSLEGSDTGELFF
TRBV12-3/TRBV12-4	.	TRBJ2-5	TRBD2	TGTGCCAGCAGTTTAGCGCTCGGGACTAGCGGGAGCGTCACGGAGACCCAGTACTTC	CASSLALGTSGSVTETQYF
TRBV20-1	.	TRBJ1-5	.	TGCAGTGCTAGATCGGACGGCAATCAGCCCCAGCATTTT	CSARSDGNQPQHF
TRBV4-1	.	TRBJ1-5	.	TGCGCCAGCAGCCCTTTTGAGGGGACTAGCAATCAGCCCCAGCATTTT	CASSPFEGTSNQPQHF
TRBV4-2	few	TRBJ2-1	.	TGTGCCAGCAGCCAAGCCCGGTCAAGCGATGAGCAGTTCTTC	CASSQARSSDEQFF
TRBV5-4	many	TRBJ2-1	TRBD2	TGTGCCAGCAGCTTGTATGGGACTAGCAATGAGCAGTTCTTC	CASSLYGTSNEQFF